The clone carrying this TCR beta chain came up a few times. Its specificity is not known. The data are from a study of CD8 T cells in ankylosing spondylitis. Library preparation for TCR beta used quantitative 5'-RACE with molecular barcodes. TCRdb fed the 5' RACE reads into MiXCR, producing one record per CDR3 protein. The sample lists more than 600,000 distinct CDR3 sequences, around 19% occurring once. The V and J ends lost 5 bases and 5 bases respectively, with 18 bases between them. The length of the CDR3 is 15 residues. The study, taken as a whole, reports: Earlier literature documents some of the motif variants in reactive arthritis synovial fluid and blood. What seemed typical of ankylosing spondylitis blood was a TCR beta motif built from under 10 highly homologous variants. In peripheral blood, disease-linked CD8+ clones occurred at relatively low frequencies. Enrichment of disease-linked clones was reportedly significant in matched ankylosing spondylitis synovial fluid.

The clonotype comes from a male donor with ankylosing spondylitis. Sequencing was carried out using blood, either unsorted or a sorted T cell fraction (not recorded which). The rearrangement links TRBV12-3 or TRBV12-4 to TRBJ1-1; D is uncertain. The CDR3 protein is CASSPLVRLDTEAFF. CDR3 bases: TGTGCCAGCAGTCCCCTGGTGAGGCTTGATACTGAAGCTTTCTTT.